The 19 T cell receptor beta chains below were found in one sample sequenced in a study of brain T cells in children with intractable seizures. Profiled with immunoSEQ multiplex PCR; TCRdb holds only in-frame clones, not every one. Here the sample spans around 80,000 clones, around nine tenths being singletons. Sequences were derived from peripheral blood, sampled at surgery. The receptor source for this set is a girl aged 2 to 10 with Rasmussen encephalitis and intractable seizures.

This clone has only a few counts. This chain uses TRBV19 with TRBJ2-1; D is uncertain. V gave up 3 bases and J gave up 5 bases, with 8 bases separating them. Per the germline V gene, CDR1 is LNHDA and CDR2 is SQIVND (reference sequence). This CDR3 region has 13 residues. The CDR3 region has the DNA TGTGCCAGTAGTATCTCCGGTAACAATGAGCAGTTCTTC. Its translation: CASSISGNNEQFF.

The chain carries TRBV14 and TRBJ2-1; D perhaps matches TRBD2 (6 bases). V shed 0 bases and J shed 0 bases, with 15 bases lying between them. Germline CDR1 is SGHDN and CDR2 is FVKESK. The CDR3 runs to 18 residues. CDR3: CASSQDRTGLSSYNEQFF. CDR3 DNA sequence: TGTGCCAGCAGCCAAGATCGGACGGGACTTAGCTCCTACAATGAGCAGTTCTTC. Together with reference TRBV14 and TRBJ2-1, the CDR3 gives the full variable domain: EAGVTQFPSHSVIEKGQTVTLRCDPISGHDNLYWYRRVMGKEIKFLLHFVKESKQDESGMPNNRFLAERTGGTYSTLKVQPAELEDSGVYFCASSQDRTGLSSYNEQFFGPGTRLTVL.

This chain joins TRBV25-1 and TRBJ1-2; 9 nucleotides agree with TRBD1. The trim removed 2 bases at V and 3 bases at J, leaving 4 bases unmatched. Germline V gene sequence: CDR1 MGHDK, CDR2 SYGVNS. The CDR3 length is 15 residues. The CDR3 spells CASSEITGGHYGYTF. For the CDR3, the DNA is TGTGCCAGCAGTGAAATAACAGGGGGCCACTATGGCTACACCTTC.

The chain is built from TRBV19 and TRBJ2-7; D is ambiguous. The CDR3 totals 13 residues. Trimming left V 1 base short and J 0 bases short, with 4 bases between. From germline, CDR1 is LNHDA and CDR2 SQIVND (reference sequence). The CDR3 spells CASSIGGSYEQYF. In DNA form, the CDR3 reads TGTGCCAGTAGTATAGGCGGCTCCTACGAGCAGTACTTC. Together with reference TRBV19 and TRBJ2-7, the CDR3 gives the full variable domain: DGGITQSPKYLFRKEGQNVTLSCEQNLNHDAMYWYRQDPGQGLRLIYYSQIVNDFQKGDIAEGYSVSREKKESFPLTVTSAQKNPTAFYLCASSIGGSYEQYFGPGTRLTVT.

The chain combines TRBV3-1 (or the pseudogene TRBV3-2) with TRBJ1-2, with a tentative D call TRBD1 (5 bases). V lost 0 bases to trimming and J lost 7 bases, with 15 bases between them. Germline V gene data show CDR1 as LGHDT and CDR2 as YNNKEL (reference sequence). The CDR3 consists of 15 residues. The CDR3 bases are TGTGCCAGCAGCCAAGATCTTCAGGGATTAGCTGGCTACACCTTC. Its translation is CASSQDLQGLAGYTF.

The chain is built from TRBV10-1 and TRBJ1-1; no reliable D call. CDR1 WNHNN and CDR2 SYGVQD come from the germline V gene (reference sequence). Trimming pared 6 bases from V and 1 base from J, leaving 9 bases between. CDR3 length: 13 amino acids. Here the CDR3 reads CASRVQWNTEAFF. As DNA, the CDR3 is TGCGCCAGCAGGGTTCAGTGGAACACTGAAGCTTTCTTT.

The V gene is TRBV29-1, the J gene TRBJ1-1, with D hard to call. Per the germline V gene, CDR1 is SQVTM and CDR2 is ANQGSEA. The CDR3 runs to 12 residues. V gave up 4 bases and J gave up 1 base, with 7 bases separating them. In nucleotides, the CDR3 is TGCAGCGTTGCGGCCAGGAACACTGAAGCTTTCTTT. As protein: CSVAARNTEAFF.

The gene calls are TRBV5-4 and TRBJ2-5; 8 nucleotides line up with TRBD1. The CDR3 contains 14 residues. After removal of 0 bases from V and 4 bases from J, the junction contained 2 bases not matched to a gene. From germline, CDR1 is SGHNT and CDR2 YYREEE (reference sequence). CDR3 region: CASSLGQGRETQYF. The DNA for the CDR3 is TGTGCCAGCAGCTTGGGACAGGGGCGAGAGACCCAGTACTTC.

The rearrangement joins TRBV5-4 to TRBJ1-6; D perhaps matches TRBD1 (6 bases). The V end lost 0 bases, the J end lost 6 bases, and 7 bases lay between the germline ends. The CDR3 runs 14 residues. Germline V gene sequence: CDR1 SGHNT, CDR2 YYREEE (reference sequence). CDR3 in amino acids: CASSLGTANSPLHF. The CDR3 DNA follows: TGTGCCAGCAGCTTGGGGACAGCTAATTCACCCCTCCACTTT.

The chain has TRBV29-1 and TRBJ1-1, with D uncertain. Germline V CDR1 and CDR2: SQVTM, ANQGSEA. The CDR3 contains 12 residues. V lost 1 base and J 5 bases, leaving 8 bases between the germline ends. The CDR3 region is CSVEGGGTEAFF. CDR3 DNA: TGCAGCGTTGAAGGAGGAGGGACTGAAGCTTTCTTT.

The chain is built from TRBV5-1 and TRBJ2-1; 9 positions agree with TRBD1. CDR3 length equals 16 residues. V was pared by 4 bases and J by 5 bases, with 10 bases of the junction left unmatched. Germline V gene lookup returns CDR1 SGHRS and CDR2 YFSETQ. The CDR3 here is CASSRRQGGGDNEQFF. For the CDR3, the DNA is TGCGCCAGCAGCCGAAGACAGGGGGGAGGTGACAATGAGCAGTTCTTC.

The V call is TRBV29-1, the J call TRBJ1-2; D not resolved. The CDR3 is 12 residues long. Germline V CDR1 and CDR2: SQVTM, ANQGSEA. Trimming took 0 bases from V and 7 from J, leaving 9 bases between them. CDR3 amino acids: CSVEESSGGYTF. The DNA for the CDR3 is TGCAGCGTTGAAGAATCTTCCGGTGGCTACACCTTC.

V usage is TRBV6-1 and J usage is TRBJ1-6; D gene uncertain. Germline-derived CDR1 and CDR2 are MNHNS and SASEGT. The V end was cut by 2 bases, the J end by 9 bases, with 11 bases between. CDR3 length: 14 amino acids. The CDR3 coding sequence is TGTGCCAGCAGTGAAAGAGGCAAGACTTCACCCCTCCACTTT. Encoded protein: CASSERGKTSPLHF.

This chain joins TRBV4-1 and TRBJ1-4; D not certain. Trimming removed 4 bases from V and 10 bases from J, with 13 bases in between. The CDR3 is 13 residues long. Germline V lookup: CDR1 MGHRA, CDR2 YSYEKL. The CDR3 bases are TGCGCCAGCAGCCCTGAACCCAAGGGAAAACTGTTTTTT. Translated, it gives CASSPEPKGKLFF.

V and J are TRBV2 and TRBJ2-2, with a weak D call TRBD1 (5 bases). V was trimmed by 1 base and J by 8 bases, leaving 5 bases between them. Germline V gene sequence: CDR1 SNHLY, CDR2 FYNNEI. The length of the CDR3 is 12 residues. CDR3 residues: CASSEDRGELFF. The DNA for the CDR3 is TGTGCCAGCAGTGAAGACAGGGGGGAGCTGTTTTTT.

CDR3 sequence reads: CASSLRRAQPQHF. As DNA, the CDR3 is TGTGCCAGCAGCTTAAGAAGAGCTCAGCCCCAGCATTTT. V gene TRBV5-6 combines with J gene TRBJ1-5, with unresolved D. Between the trimmed V and J ends, which lost 2 bases and 6 bases, there was a span of 9 bases. The CDR3 is made up of 13 amino acids. CDR1 is SGHDT, CDR2 YYEEEE, per germline. The full variable domain, completed using reference TRBV5-6 and TRBJ1-5, is DAGVTQSPTHLIKTRGQQVTLRCSPKSGHDTVSWYQQALGQGPQFIFQYYEEEERQRGNFPDRFSGHQFPNYSSELNVNALLLGDSALYLCASSLRRAQPQHFGDGTRLSIL.

The chain uses TRBV6-5 and TRBJ2-1; D gene uncertain. CDR3 length: 15 amino acids. Between the trimmed V and J ends, which lost 0 bases and 0 bases, there was a span of 6 bases. Germline V gives CDR1 MNHEY, CDR2 SVGAGI. CDR3 sequence: CASSYSVYSYNEQFF. The DNA of the CDR3 is TGTGCCAGCAGTTACTCAGTCTACTCCTACAATGAGCAGTTCTTC.

The chain has TRBV9 and TRBJ2-7, with D possibly being TRBD1 or TRBD2 (5 bases each). Germline CDR1 is SGDLS and CDR2 is YYNGEE. The CDR3 runs 15 residues. Deletions cut 1 base from V and 6 bases from J, with 17 bases between. The CDR3 here is CASSVRGDPLGEQYF. The CDR3 DNA is TGTGCCAGCAGCGTAAGAGGGGACCCGCTCGGCGAGCAGTACTTC.

This rearrangement joins TRBV10-2 to TRBJ1-2, with no clear D. The CDR3 runs to 13 residues. Germline assignment: CDR1 WSHSY and CDR2 SAAADI. V dropped 0 bases and J dropped 4 bases, with 6 bases sitting between them. The CDR3 DNA reads as TGCGCCAGCAGTGAGTCAGGAGGCTATGGCTACACCTTC. This encodes CASSESGGYGYTF.